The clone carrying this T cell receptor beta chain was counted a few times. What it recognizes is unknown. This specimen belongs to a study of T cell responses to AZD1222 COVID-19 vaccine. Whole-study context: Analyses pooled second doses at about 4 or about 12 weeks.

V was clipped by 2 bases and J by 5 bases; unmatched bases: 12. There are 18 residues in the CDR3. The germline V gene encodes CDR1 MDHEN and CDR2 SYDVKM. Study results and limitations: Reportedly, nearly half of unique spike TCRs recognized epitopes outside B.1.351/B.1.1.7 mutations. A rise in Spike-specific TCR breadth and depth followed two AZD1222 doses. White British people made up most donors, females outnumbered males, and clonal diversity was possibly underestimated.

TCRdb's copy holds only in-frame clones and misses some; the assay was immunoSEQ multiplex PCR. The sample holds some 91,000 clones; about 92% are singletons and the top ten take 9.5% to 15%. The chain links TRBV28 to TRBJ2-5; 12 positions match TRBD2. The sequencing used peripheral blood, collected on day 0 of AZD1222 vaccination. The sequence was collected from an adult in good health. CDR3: CASSLLASGRVPRETQYF. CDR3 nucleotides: TGTGCCAGCAGTTTACTGGCTAGCGGGAGGGTACCGAGGGAGACCCAGTACTTC.